Listed below are T cell receptor beta chains from one sample, sequenced in a study of OX40 agonist ivuxolimab in advanced cancers. Clones were read by immunoSEQ multiplex PCR, and TCRdb kept only the in-frame ones, dropping some. The data hold 50,000 or so clones, with less than 85% observed a single time. The material sequenced was CD4+ or CD8+ T cells sorted from blood, taken in a trial of the OX40 agonist ivuxolimab. The source of these receptors is an adult with an advanced solid tumor such as melanoma, head and neck, liver or kidney cancer. Each CDR3 is given with its conserved first and last residue. The D gene is left open where the match is weak. Some rows mark clone size as missing; the rest say once, few, many or name a class of expanded clone.

>NA|TRBJ2-5|NA|TRBV7-8|15
TGTGCCAGCAGCTTAGCTTTTGGGTTTCGCAGGGAGCAGTACTTC
CASSLAFGFRREQYF
>NA|TRBJ1-2|NA|TRBV10-3|12
TGTGCCATCAGTGTAAGAGGGGATGGCTACACCTTC
CAISVRGDGYTF
>TRBD1|TRBJ2-2|NA|TRBV11-2|15
TGTGCCAGCAGCCCGCGGACAGGGGTTATCGGGGAGCTGTTTTTT
CASSPRTGVIGELFF
>NA|TRBJ2-4|few|TRBV18|15
TGTGCCAGCTCACCAGTCGCGGCGGTTGGGACGGAACAGTACTTC
CASSPVAAVGTEQYF
>NA|TRBJ2-3|NA|TRBV7-2|14
TGTGCCAGCAGCTTAGGGCCCAGCACAGATACGCAGTATTTT
CASSLGPSTDTQYF
>TRBD1|TRBJ1-1|NA|TRBV6-5|14
TGTGCCAGCAGAATCACAGGGGTGAACACTGAAGCTTTCTTT
CASRITGVNTEAFF
>NA|TRBJ2-7|NA|TRBV7-2|13
TGTGCCAGCCTGCGACAGTTTCCCTACGAGCAGTACTTC
CASLRQFPYEQYF
>NA|TRBJ2-7|NA|TRBV5-5|14
TGTGCCAGCAGCTTGATGGGAGGATACTACGAGCAGTACTTC
CASSLMGGYYEQYF
>NA|TRBJ2-3|NA|TRBV7-2|14
TGTGCCAGCAGCTTAGCTTCCGGCACAGATACGCAGTATTTT
CASSLASGTDTQYF
>NA|TRBJ1-3|NA|TRBV6-1|12
TGTGCCAGCAGTGTAGACGGAAACACCATATATTTT
CASSVDGNTIYF
>NA|TRBJ2-5|NA|TRBV19|14
TGTGCCAGTAGTATGACCCACTACCAAGAGACCCAGTACTTC
CASSMTHYQETQYF
>TRBD1|TRBJ2-2|few|TRBV5-1|16
TGCGCCAGCAGCTTACTGACAGGGGCGGCCACCGGGGAGCTGTTTTTT
CASSLLTGAATGELFF
>NA|TRBJ1-1|NA|TRBV9|13
TGTGCCAGCAGCGCACATTATGACACTGAAGCTTTCTTT
CASSAHYDTEAFF
>NA|TRBJ2-3|NA|TRBV11-2|13
TGTGCCAGCAGCTTAGATAGTATAGATACGCAGTATTTT
CASSLDSIDTQYF
>NA|TRBJ2-7|NA|TRBV19|15
TGTGCCAGTAGTATAGCAGGCGGGGCAACCTACGAGCAGTACTTC
CASSIAGGATYEQYF
>TRBD1|TRBJ2-5|NA|TRBV19|13
TGTGCCAGTGCGACAGGGAGCCAAGAGACCCAGTACTTC
CASATGSQETQYF
>NA|TRBJ1-1|NA|TRBV5-1|14
TGCGCCAGCAGCTTGGCCGCCGGGAACACTGAAGCTTTCTTT
CASSLAAGNTEAFF
>NA|TRBJ1-1|NA|TRBV6-6|14
TGTGCCAGCAGCGGCGGGGGGAGGAACACTGAAGCTTTCTTT
CASSGGGRNTEAFF
>NA|TRBJ2-1|NA|TRBV5-8|16
TGTGCCAGCAGCCCATTAGCGTTAAGCTCCTACAATGAGCAGTTCTTC
CASSPLALSSYNEQFF
>TRBD1|TRBJ1-6|NA|TRBV27|15
TGTGCCAGCAGTACGTCCGGGACAGGGACTTCACCCCTCCACTTT
CASSTSGTGTSPLHF
>TRBD1|TRBJ2-7|NA|TRBV7-9|15
TGTGCCAGCAGCCTCCAGCAGGGACAGGCCTACGAGCAGTACTTC
CASSLQQGQAYEQYF
>NA|TRBJ2-5|NA|TRBV7-9|15
TGTGCCAGCAGCCACCTAGTTGGCGTCCAAGAGACCCAGTACTTC
CASSHLVGVQETQYF
>NA|TRBJ1-3|NA|TRBV5-1|18
TGCGCCAGCAGCTTGTGTCGCCCCAGGTGGGTTTCTGGAAACACCATATATTTT
CASSLCRPRWVSGNTIYF
>NA|TRBJ1-6|NA|TRBV19|16
TGTGCCAGTAGAGACCCTCAGGGAGCTAATAATTCACCCCTCCACTTT
CASRDPQGANNSPLHF
>NA|TRBJ1-1|once|TRBV5-5|16
TGTGCCAGCAGCGCCCGCTGGGGGGCGGGGAACACTGAAGCTTTCTTT
CASSARWGAGNTEAFF
>NA|TRBJ1-1|once|TRBV11-2|15
TGTGCCAGCAGCTTAGTATCCGGGGCTGACACTGAAGCTTTCTTT
CASSLVSGADTEAFF
>NA|TRBJ2-1|NA|TRBV7-6|11
TGTGCCAGCAGCACAACCGTTGAGCAGTTCTTC
CASSTTVEQFF
>NA|TRBJ1-2|once|TRBV27|14
TGTGCCAGCAGTTTATACAGGGATAACTATGGCTACACCTTC
CASSLYRDNYGYTF
>NA|TRBJ2-5|NA|TRBV7-3|15
TGTGCCAGCAGCTCGTTGCGTAGCGGAGCAGAGACCCAGTACTTC
CASSSLRSGAETQYF
>TRBD2|TRBJ2-2|NA|TRBV19|21
TGTGCCAGTAGTATTTTGTCGCTAGCGGGAGGTGTAGGTAGTAACACCGGGGAGCTGTTTTTT
CASSILSLAGGVGSNTGELFF
>NA|TRBJ1-4|once|TRBV28|14
TGTGCCAGCAGTTTAGGGGCAACTAATGAAAAACTGTTTTTT
CASSLGATNEKLFF
>NA|TRBJ1-3|NA|TRBV19|18
TGTGCCAGTAACACTAGGGGGGCTTCCGTCTCCGCTGGAAACACCATATATTTT
CASNTRGASVSAGNTIYF
>NA|TRBJ1-2|few|TRBV6-1|15
TGTGCCAGCAGTGAAGTGGGGCTAGGGGTCGATGGCTACACCTTC
CASSEVGLGVDGYTF
>NA|TRBJ2-2|NA|TRBV9|16
TGTGCCAGCAGCGTAGTCGGGACGGGAGTGGCCGGGGAGCTGTTTTTT
CASSVVGTGVAGELFF
>TRBD1|TRBJ2-7|NA|TRBV7-9|14
TGTGCCAGCAGCTACGGGACAGCTTCTATCGAGCAGTACTTC
CASSYGTASIEQYF
>NA|TRBJ2-1|once|TRBV11-3|17
TGTGCCAGCAGCTTTCGGCACGGGCAGAGCTCCTACAATGAGCAGTTCTTC
CASSFRHGQSSYNEQFF
>NA|TRBJ2-5|NA|TRBV7-9|13
TGTGCCAGCAGCTTAGCTGGGGGGGAGACCCAGTACTTC
CASSLAGGETQYF
>NA|TRBJ2-1|NA|TRBV5-1|15
TGCGCCAGCAGCTACAGCGGAAGCTCCTACAATGAGCAGTTCTTC
CASSYSGSSYNEQFF